This entry lists 14 T cell receptor beta chains sequenced from one sample in a study of CXCR3-negative and CXCR3-positive naive CD8 T cells. UMI-labeled 5' RACE yielded the TRB cDNA libraries. TCRdb re-called the 5' RACE reads, yielding one record per CDR3 amino acid sequence without DNA. Recorded for this sample: tens of thousands of distinct CDR3 sequences. The sample taken for sequencing was memory CD8+ T cells from blood. These receptors all stem from a human donor in good health. Some clones in this sample may be carry-over from other donors' samples.

The chain links TRBV4-3 to TRBJ2-1; checking the TCRdb D call of TRBD2 is not possible without DNA. The CDR3 consists of 15 residues. Germline V gene sequence: CDR1 LGHNA, CDR2 YSLEER. CDR3 in amino acids: CASSQDWRGGNEQFF.

This chain joins TRBV28 and TRBJ1-1. The germline V gene has CDR1 MDHEN and CDR2 SYDVKM. This CDR3 has 15 amino acids. This chain's CDR3 is CASSLVQSMNTEAFF.

V and J are TRBV29-1 and TRBJ1-5. Germline V gives CDR1 SQVTM, CDR2 ANQGSEA. The CDR3 consists of 14 residues. The CDR3 reads CSVGDGNSNQPQHF.

The chain combines TRBV7-2 with TRBJ2-7; TCRdb reports TRBD1, a call that lacks DNA to check it against. Germline CDR1 reads SGHTA; CDR2 reads FQGNSA. The CDR3 has 15 amino acids. The CDR3 is CASSPAGTGEHEQYF.

V and J are TRBV29-1 and TRBJ2-5; there is no DNA to check the TCRdb D call of TRBD1. The CDR3 loop spans 16 amino acids. Germline V gene lookup returns CDR1 SQVTM and CDR2 ANQGSEA. The CDR3 spells CSVEDPTGGHQETQYF.

V and J are TRBV29-1 and TRBJ2-1; with no DNA, the TCRdb D assignment of TRBD2 cannot be verified. This CDR3 comprises 17 residues. From germline, CDR1 is SQVTM and CDR2 ANQGSEA. The CDR3 is CSVEDHSSGRFYNEQFF.

The V and J genes are TRBV14 and TRBJ1-1. Germline CDR1 reads SGHDN; CDR2 reads FVKESK. The CDR3 is made up of 13 amino acids. CDR3 amino acids: CASSQDGWAEAFF.

V gene TRBV28 combines with J gene TRBJ2-7; TCRdb gives TRBD1 as the D gene, but with no DNA this cannot be confirmed. The CDR3 runs 12 residues. The germline gives CDR1 MDHEN, CDR2 SYDVKM. The CDR3: CASSPPPRMKYF.

The chain uses TRBV4-3 and TRBJ2-5; TCRdb picks TRBD2, but there is no DNA to check that call. The CDR3 spans 17 residues. Germline V CDR1 and CDR2: LGHNA, YSLEER. CDR3 protein: CASSQDLLAGLPETQYF.

This chain joins TRBV4-1 and TRBJ1-2; TCRdb reports TRBD1, a call that lacks DNA to check it against. This CDR3 region has 15 residues. CDR1 and CDR2 (germline): MGHRA, YSYEKL. This CDR3 is CASSLTGGDSYGYTF.

This chain links TRBV12-3 or TRBV12-4 with TRBJ2-1; TCRdb's D gene call, TRBD2, goes unchecked for lack of DNA. The CDR3 consists of 12 residues. The CDR3 sequence is CASSLSSDEQFF.

This chain uses TRBV5-1 with TRBJ2-7; absent DNA, TCRdb's TRBD1 call cannot be checked. The germline V gene encodes CDR1 SGHRS and CDR2 YFSETQ. There are 15 residues in the CDR3. The CDR3 protein is CASSLTGQGLYEQYF. The full variable domain, with the rest looked up from reference TRBV5-1 and TRBJ2-7, is KAGVTQTPRYLIKTRGQQVTLSCSPISGHRSVSWYQQTPGQGLQFLFEYFSETQRNKGNFPGRFSGRQFSNSRSEMNVSTLELGDSALYLCASSLTGQGLYEQYFGPGTRLTVT.

The chain is built from TRBV29-1 and TRBJ2-4. Germline V gives CDR1 SQVTM, CDR2 ANQGSEA. CDR3 length: 13 residues. Here the CDR3 reads CSVEAGIQNIQYF.

The genes are TRBV15 and TRBJ2-7; TCRdb's D call of TRBD1 is untestable without DNA. The CDR3 is 13 residues long. Germline V gives CDR1 LNHNV, CDR2 YYDKDF (reference sequence). The chain's CDR3 is CATSREDLGREYF.